The entry below gives a single TCR beta chain sequence along with its context. Its target is not known. A much larger clone is a single base away; this may be a read error. The record originates from a study of beta chain features in type 1 diabetes. Whole-study results and caveats: Individuals with type 1 diabetes displayed fewer insertions and more deletions at VDJ junctions. A potential PCR bias toward shorter templates would be equal in patient and control samples.

Investigators reverse transcribed all isolated RNA, so they sequenced expressed TCRB transcripts. Repertoires were generated with immunoSEQ multiplex PCR, while TCRdb's copy carries only in-frame clones and drops some. The sample contains some 270,000 clones, about 7.8% of which appear only once. There was one heparinised blood draw per donor, averaging about 116 mL. The germline CDR1 and CDR2 sequences are SGHTA and FQGNSA. V lost 2 bases, J lost 5 bases, and 3 bases lay in between. This CDR3 comprises 11 residues. The sample was central memory CD4+ T cells from blood. J is TRBJ2-5 and V is TRBV7-2; D uncertain. This TCR was sampled from a woman aged 18-29 years in good health. The CDR3 reads CASSLFETQYF. Written as DNA, the CDR3 is TGTGCCAGCAGCTTATTTGAGACCCAGTACTTC.